Listed below are T cell receptor beta chains from one sample, sequenced in a study of molecular identifiers for immune sequencing clone quantification. In TCRdb, the PCR reads were re-called with MiXCR into one record per CDR3 protein. The data show hundreds of thousands of distinct CDR3 sequences, over 25% seen once. Material: naive CD8+ T cells from blood, with Jurkat cell RNA spiked in. The receptors shown here come from a human donor in good health. Some libraries in this study had Jurkat cell RNA spiked in. CDR3s include the opening cysteine and the closing phenylalanine or tryptophan. D genes are given only for firm matches. Not every row has a clone size; where given, it reads once, few, many or a size class.

abundance | j_gene | d_gene | v_gene | CDR3nt | CDR3aa
few | TRBJ2-1 | TRBD1 | TRBV24-1 | TGTGCCACCAGTGATTGGACAGGGGCACCTAACAATGAGCAGTTCTTC | CATSDWTGAPNNEQFF
many | TRBJ2-5 | . | TRBV2 | TGTGCCAGCAGTGACAATCCAGCCCAGACCCAGTACTTC | CASSDNPAQTQYF
. | TRBJ2-7 | . | TRBV4-2 | TGTGCCAGCAGCCTCCTCGGGTCTGTCGAGCAGTACTTC | CASSLLGSVEQYF
once | TRBJ1-4 | TRBD1 | TRBV28 | TGTGCCAGCAGTATACGGACAGGGGGCTATGAAAAACTGTTTTTT | CASSIRTGGYEKLFF
few | TRBJ2-7 | . | TRBV27 | TGTGCCAGCAGTTTTCGTGAGGGTAACGAGCAGTACTTC | CASSFREGNEQYF
few | TRBJ2-7 | . | TRBV18 | TGTGCCAGCTCATCCGTAGGGGGGAGGGTGTCCTACGAGCAGTACTTC | CASSSVGGRVSYEQYF
many | TRBJ1-6 | . | TRBV7-8 | TGTGCCAGCAGCTTCCTCGAACGTAATTCACCCCTCCACTTT | CASSFLERNSPLHF
. | TRBJ2-2 | TRBD2 | TRBV20-1 | TGCAGTGCTAGACTTCTAGCGGGAGTTACCGGGGAGCCGTTTTTT | CSARLLAGVTGEPFF
. | TRBJ2-7 | TRBD2 | TRBV20-1 | TGCAGTGCTAGGGAAACTAGCGGGGAATACGAGCAGTACTTC | CSARETSGEYEQYF
many | TRBJ2-3 | . | TRBV5-4 | TGTGCCAGCAGCCGAGAGGGATATTACACAGATACGCAGTATTTT | CASSREGYYTDTQYF
few | TRBJ2-1 | TRBD1 | TRBV3-1 | TGTGCCAGCAGCCAGCGCCCTAACAGGGGTAGAGCCGACAATGAGCAGTTCTTC | CASSQRPNRGRADNEQFF
few | TRBJ2-6 | . | TRBV11-2 | TGTGCCGTGGGATATGGGGGAACTGGGGCCAACGTCCTGACTTTC | CAVGYGGTGANVLTF
. | TRBJ2-5 | TRBD2 | TRBV7-9 | TGTGCCAGCAGCTTAGCAGCAACCGGGGGGGCCGGGGAGACCCAGTACTTC | CASSLAATGGAGETQYF
. | TRBJ2-3 | TRBD2 | TRBV5-1 | TGCGCCAGCAGCTTGCGACTAGCGTGGGGCGTGGATACGCAGTATTTT | CASSLRLAWGVDTQYF
few | TRBJ2-7 | . | TRBV7-9 | TGTGCCAGCAGCTTTTCCGGCTTCGGCTACGAGCAGTACTTC | CASSFSGFGYEQYF
many | TRBJ2-7 | . | TRBV6-2/TRBV6-3 | TGTGCCAGCAGTTACCAGGGACCCTCCTACGAGCAGTACTTC | CASSYQGPSYEQYF
. | TRBJ2-5 | . | TRBV20-1 | TGCAGTGCTACCCCGGGGCTCCAAGAGACCCAGTACTTC | CSATPGLQETQYF
few | TRBJ2-1 | TRBD2 | TRBV29-1 | TGCAGCGTGGAGCGGGAGGCTAACTACAATGAGCAGTTCTTC | CSVEREANYNEQFF
few | TRBJ2-3 | TRBD2 | TRBV14 | TGTGCCAGCAGCCTCCTTCCGACTAGCTCCGGGCTCACAGATACGCAGTATTTT | CASSLLPTSSGLTDTQYF
. | TRBJ2-1 | TRBD2 | TRBV20-1 | TGCAGTGCTAGGGTAGGGCTAGCGGGAGAGGGGACGATTTACAATGAGCAGTTCTTC | CSARVGLAGEGTIYNEQFF
many | TRBJ1-6 | . | TRBV2 | TGTGCCAGTGTCGTACCTGCTGATAATTCACCCCTCCACTTT | CASVVPADNSPLHF
many | TRBJ2-7 | . | TRBV6-5 | TGTGCCAGCAGTTCCGGGACATTTTCCTACGAGCAGTACTTC | CASSSGTFSYEQYF
. | TRBJ2-1 | . | TRBV19 | TGTGCCAGTAGTCCCCTAGCGCTGAATACCTACAATGAGCAGTTCTTC | CASSPLALNTYNEQFF
many | TRBJ2-3 | TRBD1 | TRBV7-9 | TGTGCCAGCAGCGTACTACAGGGGTGGAAGACAGATACGCAGTATTTT | CASSVLQGWKTDTQYF
many | TRBJ2-3 | . | TRBV27 | TGTGCCAGCAGTTTATTCCACACAGATACGCAGTATTTT | CASSLFHTDTQYF
few | TRBJ1-1 | . | TRBV5-3 | TGTGCCAGCAGCTTGGCCCCCAGGGGCCTAAACACTGAAGCTTTCTTT | CASSLAPRGLNTEAFF
. | TRBJ2-1 | . | TRBV27 | TGTGCCAGCAGTTTAGCGGCTAGAAATGAGCAGTTCTTC | CASSLAARNEQFF
. | TRBJ2-1 | TRBD2 | TRBV5-1 | TGCGCCAGCAGCTTGGCCCTAGCGGGTTCCGCCAATGAGCAGTTCTTC | CASSLALAGSANEQFF
few | TRBJ1-1 | . | TRBV25-1 | TGTGCCAGCAGTGAGCCCCGGTTCGGGGGGCAGGCTTTCTTT | CASSEPRFGGQAFF
. | TRBJ2-7 | . | TRBV12-3/TRBV12-4 | TGTGCCAGCAGTTCCCACGGGGGGCACTCCTACGAGCAGTACTTC | CASSSHGGHSYEQYF
many | TRBJ2-3 | TRBD2 | TRBV12-3/TRBV12-4 | TGTGCCAGCAGGCGTCTAGCGGGAGGTGAGGATACGCAGTATTTT | CASRRLAGGEDTQYF
many | TRBJ2-7 | . | TRBV20-1 | TGCAGTGCTAGGGCCGAGATCCGGGAAGCCTACGAGCAGTACTTC | CSARAEIREAYEQYF
many | TRBJ2-5 | . | TRBV3-2 | TGTGCCAGCAGCCATACAGGGTCCCAAGAGACCCAGTACTTC | CASSHTGSQETQYF
. | TRBJ1-1 | . | TRBV4-1 | TGCGCCAGCAGCCACGGGGGTATCGGTACTGAAGCTTTCTTT | CASSHGGIGTEAFF
few | TRBJ2-1 | TRBD1 | TRBV12-3/TRBV12-4 | TGTGCCAGCACCCCGGACAGGGTGAATGAGCAGTTCTTC | CASTPDRVNEQFF
few | TRBJ2-7 | . | TRBV3-1 | TGTGCCAGCAGCCAAACATGGGGGGACTACGAGCAGTACTTC | CASSQTWGDYEQYF
. | TRBJ1-5 | . | TRBV19 | TGTGCCAGTAGTACAGAGACGGGACTTGTGGACCAGCATTTT | CASSTETGLVDQHF
few | TRBJ2-5 | . | TRBV25-1 | TGTGCCAGCAGTGCGATAGGGCGGCGGGAGACCCAGTACTTC | CASSAIGRRETQYF
. | TRBJ2-6 | TRBD2 | TRBV15 | TGTGCCACCAGCAGGGGTACTAGCGCTGGGGCCAACGTCCTGACTTTC | CATSRGTSAGANVLTF
few | TRBJ2-7 | . | TRBV2 | TGTGCCAGCTCGGGACCAGTCTCCTACGAGCAGTACTTC | CASSGPVSYEQYF
many | TRBJ1-6 | . | TRBV4-1 | TGCGCCAGCAGCCAAGTTTGGACAGCTAATTCACCCCTCCACTTT | CASSQVWTANSPLHF
many | TRBJ1-5 | TRBD1 | TRBV6-6 | TGTGCCTCTCAGGGACAGGGCAATCAGCCCCAGCATTTT | CASQGQGNQPQHF
. | TRBJ2-1 | . | TRBV4-3 | TGCGCCAGCAGCCAAACCCTCGGGGTCCTCAATGAGCAGTTCTTC | CASSQTLGVLNEQFF
few | TRBJ2-5 | . | TRBV7-7 | TGTGCCAGCAGCCCACTGCCGGGAGAGACCCAGTACTTC | CASSPLPGETQYF
many | TRBJ2-7 | TRBD1 | TRBV4-3 | TGCGCCAGCAGCCAAGATTGGGACAGGGGGTACGACGAGCAGTACTTC | CASSQDWDRGYDEQYF
many | TRBJ2-2 | . | TRBV6-5 | TGTGCCAGCAGTTACGGGACTTACACCGGGGAGCTGTTTTTT | CASSYGTYTGELFF
many | TRBJ2-7 | . | TRBV19 | TGTGCCAGTAGTCCGGAAATGCAGGGGACCAAGCAGTACTTC | CASSPEMQGTKQYF